This TCR beta chain stems from a study of blood T cell repertoires in COVID-19. Study summary: COVID-19 samples, acute and convalescent, were from the United States, Italy and Spain. Sample material is recorded as cDNA or gDNA derived from T cells, B-cell-depleted T cells, or PBMCs.

This CDR3 is 14 amino acids long. Per the germline V gene, CDR1 is SEHNR and CDR2 is FQNEAQ (reference sequence). J gave up 8 bases and V 4 bases, and 7 bases lay outside the gene matches. Per the original data handling: Using reference gene primer amplification, nucleated cell counts were estimated. Method: immunoSEQ multiplex PCR; TCRdb's copy keeps in-frame clones and lacks some. V, J and clone size are those of that table, while D and trimming were read from the DNA. In the table there are about 180,000 clones, 85% to 90% of which are singletons. The specimen sequenced was peripheral blood. This receptor was obtained from a man aged 70 or older with active or convalescent COVID-19. This rearrangement joins TRBV7-9 to TRBJ2-1, with 8 bases identical to TRBD2. DNA of the CDR3: TGTGCCAGCAGCTCAGGACTAGCTGTCCATGAGCAGTTCTTC. Its translation is CASSSGLAVHEQFF.